The following is a T cell receptor (beta chain) sequence with its context. Its antigen is unknown. The sample originates from a study of long-term antiretroviral therapy in people with HIV. Study results and limitations: Upon ART, diversity increased but remained lower than transplant donor controls.

At the survey level, the v3.0 immunoSEQ assay was run. Sequencing aimed at roughly 40,000-55,000 T-cell genomes per sample. Assay: immunoSEQ multiplex PCR; the TCRdb copy retains only in-frame clones and omits some. Altogether 20,000 to 25,000 clones are present, more than 70% being singletons, with the ten largest covering 2.5% to 3.5%. V was pared by 0 bases and J by 3 bases, with 12 bases between. Per the germline V gene, CDR1 is MGHRA and CDR2 is YSYEKL. The CDR3 contains 15 residues. Treatment of all HIV participants took place in the United States. The sequenced sample was unsorted PBMCs, obtained around 2.7 years after starting antiretroviral therapy. The chain couples TRBV4-1 to TRBJ2-7; D is uncertain. The receptor was isolated from a woman aged 50 to 65 with HIV. CDR3 DNA: TGCGCCAGCAGCCAAGATAGGCACAGCCTCTACGAGCAGTACTTC. This translates into CASSQDRHSLYEQYF.